This record concerns one TCR beta chain sequence. This clonotype turned up a few times. Its cognate antigen has yet to be identified. No much larger clone exists at a distance of one base, and base qualities are not known. This entry belongs to a study of T-cell reconstitution after alpha-beta-depleted transplantation in children (dated by TCRdb to between 2015 and 2016). Background for the entire study: T-cell immune reconstitution after TCRalphabeta/CD19-depleted allogeneic hematopoietic cell transplantation in children was quantitatively tracked in the study by means of TCR repertoire profiling.

The library came from PCR. TCRdb lists the instrument as Illumina HiSeq 2500. Molecular barcoding was employed in the preparation of TCR libraries, with unique molecular identifiers being used to normalize TCRbeta repertoire quantification. TCRdb reprocessing: public reads trimmed at Q25 with fastp, clones called with MiXCR, in-frame beta chains kept. Each CDR3 protein gets just one entry, which takes the most common genes and DNA from the rows behind it. A total of just under 550,000 distinct CDR3 sequences appear in this sample, 15% to 20% of them only once. The top ten hold around 3.3% of the sample. V is reduced by 1 base and J by 1 base, leaving a spacing of 10 bases between them. The CDR3 starts with the cysteine, ends with the phenylalanine, and has 16 residues. The entry retains the CDR3 DNA only, 48 bases that are in frame from base 1. Taken from the germline V gene, the CDR1 and CDR2 loops are SGHVS and FQNEAQ.

The chain joins TRBV7-8 to TRBJ2-2; the D gene may be TRBD1 or TRBD2, since each aligns over 5 bases. The sample here was PBMCs from the stem cell graft donor, taken from the stem cell graft. This sequence was found in a human donor who donated a stem cell graft to a child with acute lymphoblastic leukemia. CDR3 sequence: CASSLVGGGNTGELFF. Here is the DNA: TGTGCCAGCAGCTTAGTTGGGGGTGGGAACACCGGGGAGCTGTTTTTT.